The source of this T cell receptor beta chain is a study of T cell repertoires in cytomegalovirus infection. Study summary: Public signatures in TCR beta pointed to CMV infection and matching HLA type. Notes on the study in general: In two of eight donors, the top clonotype was HLA-C-restricted CMV-specific. There were carriers of CMV plus the relevant HLA, and cumulative public TCR beta family frequency identified them.

TCRdb itself ran the reads through MiXCR, one entry per CDR3 protein. The repertoire holds some 700,000 distinct CDR3 sequences, with roughly a third as singletons. Germline V gene data show CDR1 as MDHEN and CDR2 as SYDVKM. The CDR3 extends over 15 amino acids. The V and J ends lost 5 bases and 2 bases respectively, with 15 bases between them. Note on this clonotype: Its target is unknown.

The sample taken for sequencing was PBMCs. J is TRBJ1-2 and V is TRBV28; TRBD1 might be the D (5 bases). This sequence was found in a human donor in good health (CMV status not recorded). Some clones in this sample may be carry-over from other donors' samples. The CDR3 protein is CASSPAGGANYGYTF. CDR3 nucleotides: TGTGCCAGCAGTCCCGCGGGAGGGGCAAACTATGGCTACACCTTC.